A selection of T cell receptor beta chains follows, all from one sample in a study of beta chain features in type 1 diabetes. Clones were read by immunoSEQ multiplex PCR, and TCRdb kept only the in-frame ones, dropping some. The data hold 280,000 or so clones, with about 15% observed a single time. What was sequenced was naive CD4+ T cells from blood. These receptors were collected from a young man with type 1 diabetes. The CDR3 runs from the conserved cysteine through the conserved F or W. The order of the fields is D gene, V gene, J gene, clone size, CDR3 protein, CDR3 DNA. The D gene is left open where the match is weak. Rows may omit the clone size; those that give it use once, few, many or a size class.

d_gene: NA
v_gene: TRBV18
j_gene: TRBJ2-1
abundance: NA
CDR3aa: CASAQRTQGNEQFF
CDR3nt: TGTGCCAGCGCGCAGAGGACCCAGGGGAATGAGCAGTTCTTC

d_gene: TRBD1
v_gene: TRBV5-6
j_gene: TRBJ1-1
abundance: NA
CDR3aa: CASSRDRGNTEAFF
CDR3nt: TGTGCCAGCAGCCGGGACAGGGGGAACACTGAAGCTTTCTTT

d_gene: TRBD2
v_gene: TRBV18
j_gene: TRBJ2-1
abundance: few
CDR3aa: CASSPQRGDVNEQFF
CDR3nt: TGTGCCAGCTCACCACAGCGGGGGGACGTCAATGAGCAGTTCTTC

d_gene: NA
v_gene: TRBV7-9
j_gene: TRBJ1-1
abundance: NA
CDR3aa: CASSRESNTEAFF
CDR3nt: TGTGCCAGCAGCCGAGAATCGAACACTGAAGCTTTCTTT

d_gene: NA
v_gene: TRBV28
j_gene: TRBJ2-5
abundance: NA
CDR3aa: CASSPRRAKETQYF
CDR3nt: TGTGCCAGCAGTCCTCGGCGGGCCAAAGAGACCCAGTACTTC

d_gene: TRBD2
v_gene: TRBV5-1
j_gene: TRBJ2-5
abundance: NA
CDR3aa: CASSIKTSGEETQYF
CDR3nt: TGCGCCAGCAGCATAAAAACTAGCGGGGAAGAGACCCAGTACTTC

d_gene: NA
v_gene: TRBV28
j_gene: TRBJ2-3
abundance: NA
CDR3aa: CASSLSQAGSDTQYF
CDR3nt: TGTGCCAGCAGTTTATCACAGGCAGGGTCAGATACGCAGTATTTT

d_gene: NA
v_gene: TRBV28
j_gene: TRBJ1-2
abundance: few
CDR3aa: CASQEQSHYGYTF
CDR3nt: TGTGCCAGTCAGGAACAGAGTCACTATGGCTACACCTTC

d_gene: NA
v_gene: TRBV18
j_gene: TRBJ2-3
abundance: NA
CDR3aa: CASSLVPTDTQYF
CDR3nt: TGTGCCAGCTCCCTAGTACCCACAGATACGCAGTATTTT

d_gene: NA
v_gene: TRBV6-5
j_gene: TRBJ1-1
abundance: few
CDR3aa: CAIRARALNTEAFF
CDR3nt: TGTGCCATCAGGGCTCGTGCATTGAACACTGAAGCTTTCTTT

d_gene: TRBD1
v_gene: TRBV30
j_gene: TRBJ2-6
abundance: few
CDR3aa: CAWSVVRDRGSGANVLTF
CDR3nt: TGTGCCTGGAGTGTCGTCCGGGACAGGGGCTCTGGGGCCAACGTCCTGACTTTC

d_gene: NA
v_gene: TRBV7-2
j_gene: TRBJ2-7
abundance: few
CDR3aa: CASSLGTSPVEQYF
CDR3nt: TGTGCCAGCAGCTTAGGTACTAGCCCCGTGGAGCAGTACTTC

d_gene: NA
v_gene: TRBV29-1
j_gene: TRBJ1-1
abundance: few
CDR3aa: CSLGGEGRRNTEAFF
CDR3nt: TGCAGCCTCGGGGGGGAGGGGAGGAGGAACACTGAAGCTTTCTTT

d_gene: TRBD1
v_gene: TRBV28
j_gene: TRBJ2-1
abundance: NA
CDR3aa: CASKTGGTYNEQFF
CDR3nt: TGTGCCAGTAAGACAGGGGGGACCTACAATGAGCAGTTCTTC

d_gene: TRBD1
v_gene: TRBV7-9
j_gene: TRBJ2-1
abundance: NA
CDR3aa: CASSLRTGGSNEQFF
CDR3nt: TGTGCCAGCAGCTTACGGACAGGGGGGTCCAATGAGCAGTTCTTC

d_gene: TRBD1
v_gene: TRBV9
j_gene: TRBJ1-5
abundance: NA
CDR3aa: CASSLGTGGDQPQHF
CDR3nt: TGTGCCAGCAGCCTCGGGACAGGTGGAGATCAGCCCCAGCATTTT

d_gene: TRBD2
v_gene: TRBV2
j_gene: TRBJ2-7
abundance: NA
CDR3aa: CASSDPAGDYEQYF
CDR3nt: TGTGCCAGCAGTGATCCGGCGGGAGACTACGAGCAGTACTTC

d_gene: NA
v_gene: TRBV7-9
j_gene: TRBJ2-5
abundance: few
CDR3aa: CASSANLGAHETQYF
CDR3nt: TGTGCCAGCAGCGCTAACTTGGGGGCGCACGAGACCCAGTACTTC

d_gene: NA
v_gene: TRBV13
j_gene: TRBJ2-5
abundance: few
CDR3aa: CASSLGRGRETQYF
CDR3nt: TGTGCCAGCAGCTTAGGACGCGGGCGAGAGACCCAGTACTTC

d_gene: NA
v_gene: TRBV7-2
j_gene: TRBJ2-5
abundance: few
CDR3aa: CASSLFEVETQYF
CDR3nt: TGTGCCAGCAGCTTATTTGAGGTTGAGACCCAGTACTTC

d_gene: NA
v_gene: TRBV18
j_gene: TRBJ2-4
abundance: NA
CDR3aa: CASSPGLAKNIQYF
CDR3nt: TGTGCCAGCTCACCGGGACTAGCCAAAAACATTCAGTACTTC

d_gene: TRBD1
v_gene: TRBV12-5
j_gene: TRBJ1-5
abundance: few
CDR3aa: CASGTGGNQPQHF
CDR3nt: TGTGCTAGCGGGACAGGAGGCAATCAGCCCCAGCATTTT

d_gene: NA
v_gene: TRBV5-6
j_gene: TRBJ2-2
abundance: NA
CDR3aa: CASSLDWLSNTGELFF
CDR3nt: TGTGCCAGCAGCTTGGATTGGCTTTCGAACACCGGGGAGCTGTTTTTT

d_gene: NA
v_gene: TRBV4-1
j_gene: TRBJ1-4
abundance: few
CDR3aa: CASSQDLAPGEKLFF
CDR3nt: TGCGCCAGCAGCCAAGATCTTGCCCCTGGCGAAAAACTGTTTTTT

d_gene: NA
v_gene: TRBV6-6
j_gene: TRBJ1-1
abundance: NA
CDR3aa: CASSRRTENTEAFF
CDR3nt: TGTGCCAGCAGTCGACGGACAGAGAACACTGAAGCTTTCTTT